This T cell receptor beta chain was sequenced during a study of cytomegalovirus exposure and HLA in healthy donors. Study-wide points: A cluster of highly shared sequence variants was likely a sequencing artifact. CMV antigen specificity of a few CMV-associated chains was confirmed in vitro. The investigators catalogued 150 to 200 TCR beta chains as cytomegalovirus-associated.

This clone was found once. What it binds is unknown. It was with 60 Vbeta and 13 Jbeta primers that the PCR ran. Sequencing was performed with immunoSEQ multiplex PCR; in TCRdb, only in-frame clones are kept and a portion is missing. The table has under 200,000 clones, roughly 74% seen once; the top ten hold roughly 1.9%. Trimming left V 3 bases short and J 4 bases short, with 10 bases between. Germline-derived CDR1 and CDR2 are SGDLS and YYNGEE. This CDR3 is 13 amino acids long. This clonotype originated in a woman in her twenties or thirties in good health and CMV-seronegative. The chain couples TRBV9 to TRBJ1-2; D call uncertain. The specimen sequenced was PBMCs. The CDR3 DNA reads TGTGCCAGCAGCGCTGGGCTCGGCTATGGCTACACCTTC. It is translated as CASSAGLGYGYTF.